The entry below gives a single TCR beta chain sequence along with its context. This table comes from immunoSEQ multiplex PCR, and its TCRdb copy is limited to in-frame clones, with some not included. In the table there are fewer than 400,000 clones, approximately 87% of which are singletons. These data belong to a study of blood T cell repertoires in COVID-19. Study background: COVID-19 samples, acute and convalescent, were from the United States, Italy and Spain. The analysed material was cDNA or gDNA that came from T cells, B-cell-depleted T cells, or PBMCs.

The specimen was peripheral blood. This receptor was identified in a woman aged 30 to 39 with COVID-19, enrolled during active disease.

For the CDR3, the DNA is TGTGCCAGCAGCCAAGTAAAGGGAGCGGACAGGAATGAAAAACTGTTTTTT. Translated: CASSQVKGADRNEKLFF. The rearrangement joins TRBV14 to TRBJ1-4, with 7 bases lining up with TRBD1. The length of the CDR3 is 17 residues. V gave up 1 base and J gave up 5 bases; unmatched junction bases: 10. Germline CDR1 reads SGHDN; CDR2 reads FVKESK.